This paragraph reports one T cell receptor beta chain. Which antigen it targets is not known. No base qualities exist here, and no much larger clone lies one base off it. TCR beta CDR3 regions were amplified from RNA transcripts. The TCR CDR3 was subjected to a first round of RT-PCR using the HTBI primer set and the Qiagen OneStep RT-PCR kit. Libraries were constructed in a second round of multiplex PCR, after which size selection and purification were carried out. Sequencing of the libraries was done on an Illumina HiSeq2000 using paired-end 100 bp reads. In the authors' own workflow: SOAPnuke was used to process the raw data, throwing out any read that contained adapters or uncalled bases, had a mean Phred below 15, or lacked an exact constant-primer or identifier match. High-quality paired reads were merged with COPE v1.2.5, and unique nucleotide sequences were defined as clonotypes. Clonotypes were aligned to IMGT TRBV, TRBD and TRBJ reference segments using MiTCR v1.1. The analysis was restricted to V-J combinations with a frequency above 0.0001, which together covered roughly 99% of the repertoires. A TCS score was defined as the ratio between F50 (clonal expansion) and ExV (chaos), using BLOSUM62-based TCRdist between CDR3 peptides within each V-J. Welch's t-statistics and random forest reduced several hundred V-J features to 13, which were used in a naive Bayes classifier (R e1071). The public reads were run again by TCRdb, first through fastp at Q25 and then through MiXCR, and only productive beta chains were kept. For every CDR3 protein sequence, its rows merge into one entry that carries the most common genes and DNA. The authors' filters were not applied to this entry. In this sample the table shows 300,000 to 450,000 distinct CDR3 sequences, less than 15% of which occur a single time. The leading ten clones occupy roughly 8.3% of the sample.

The germline ends are 11 bases apart after V is trimmed by 1 base and J by 3 bases. The CDR3 covers 15 residues, taking in both the cysteine and the phenylalanine. Of all the DNA, just the CDR3 is kept, 45 bases in frame from base 1. CDR1 and CDR2 were assigned from the germline V gene as LGHNA and YSLEER. Graves' hyperthyroidism was defined as stable when no progression to ophthalmopathy occurred over 18 months of follow-up. Hyperthyroidism patients were aged 18 to 65 years and newly diagnosed, with disease duration of less than 2 months. The study excluded patients with uncontrolled infections, other autoimmune diseases, pregnancy or lactation. Diagnoses were based on clinical symptoms, serum thyroxine and TRAb, thyroid ultrasound and orbital computed tomography. PBMCs were separated from 10 ml of fresh peripheral blood using Ficoll-Paque density gradient centrifugation. Total RNA was extracted with Trizol reagent, and quality was checked on an Agilent 2100 Bioanalyzer.

This sample was included in a study of T cells in Graves' hyperthyroidism and ophthalmopathy (dated by TCRdb to the late 2010s). Looking at the study overall: Peripheral blood was sampled at the time of initial diagnosis, prior to any treatment. After blood sampling, hyperthyroidism patients were treated with methimazole at a starting dose of 30 mg daily, and ophthalmopathy patients were treated with high-dose intravenous methylprednisolone. The paper describes TCR Vbeta CDR3 sequencing of around 130 peripheral blood samples, made up of 40 to 45 ophthalmopathy patients, around 78 hyperthyroidism patients and roughly 17 progressor patients. To identify distinguishing TCR V-J signatures, a discovery cohort of about 100 patients was used, comprising 40 to 45 with Graves' ophthalmopathy and around 57 with stable Graves' hyperthyroidism. Whether ophthalmopathy could be predicted prospectively was tested in an independent validation cohort made up of some 20 hyperthyroidism patients plus 17 patients who later progressed to ophthalmopathy. The 100 discovery patients were randomly split 7:3 into training and test sets. In addition, the study compared T-cell repertoires in thyroid tissue and in blood from about 6 Graves' hyperthyroidism patients. What the authors observed across the whole study: A 13 V-J signature model separated ophthalmopathy from stable hyperthyroidism, with roughly 88% sensitivity and 81% to 82% specificity in cross-validation and 80%/75% in testing. Most expanded thyroid clonotypes (frequency above 0.001) were also detected in blood, suggesting blood repertoires may reflect thyroid immune responses. No statistical method was used to fix the sample size in advance, and group allocation was not hidden from the investigators. In validation, progression to ophthalmopathy was predicted by the model with 70.59% sensitivity and 72.22% specificity, a median of roughly 6 months before onset.

Input material: blood. Here the chain combines TRBV4-3 and TRBJ2-3; a weak D assignment points to TRBD1 (5 bases agree). This sequence was found in a woman younger than 30 with Graves' hyperthyroidism. At the DNA level, the sequence is TGCGCCAGCAGCCAAGTGGGCAGGGCAACAGATACGCAGTATTTT. Its protein reads: CASSQVGRATDTQYF.